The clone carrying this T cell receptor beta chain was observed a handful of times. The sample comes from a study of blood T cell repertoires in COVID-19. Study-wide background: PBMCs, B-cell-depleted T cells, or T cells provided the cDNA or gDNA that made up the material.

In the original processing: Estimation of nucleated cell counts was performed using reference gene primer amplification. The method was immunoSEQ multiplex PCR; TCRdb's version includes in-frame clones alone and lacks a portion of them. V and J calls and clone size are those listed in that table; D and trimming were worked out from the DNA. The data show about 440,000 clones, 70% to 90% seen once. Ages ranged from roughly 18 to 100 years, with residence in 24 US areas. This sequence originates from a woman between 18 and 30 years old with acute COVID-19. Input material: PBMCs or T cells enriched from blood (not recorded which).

This CDR3 is CASSTGGSRGKAQYF. The DNA for the CDR3 is TGTGCCAGCAGTACTGGGGGGTCCAGGGGGAAGGCGCAGTATTTT. The V and J genes are TRBV25-1 and TRBJ2-3, with D perhaps matching TRBD1 (7 bases). Germline V CDR1 and CDR2: MGHDK, SYGVNS. The CDR3 extends over 15 amino acids. Trimming shortened V by 5 bases and J by 10 bases, and 22 bases separated the two germline ends. Full variable domain (outside the CDR3, taken from reference TRBV25-1 and TRBJ2-3): EADIYQTPRYLVIGTGKKITLECSQTMGHDKMYWYQQDPGMELHLIHYSYGVNSTEKGDLSSESTVSRIRTEHFPLTLESARPSHTSQYLCASSTGGSRGKAQYFGPGTRLTVL.